A selection of T cell receptor beta chains follows, all from one sample in a study of human T cells and chemical hapten exposure. TCRdb reprocessed the RACE reads with MiXCR, giving one entry per CDR3 protein. The data hold 110,000 or so distinct CDR3 sequences, with about 34% observed a single time. The specimen was whole blood, collected in connection with sensitization to the hapten diphenylcyclopropenone (DPC). These TCRs come from a man aged 40-49 years with alopecia areata. Some clones in this sample may be carry-over from other donors' samples. The CDR3 runs from the conserved cysteine through the conserved F or W. The D gene is left open where the match is weak. Clone size, where shown, is once, few, many, or a class for clones that have expanded.

V,D,size,J,DNA,CDR3
TRBV20-1,TRBD2,few,TRBJ2-3,TGCAGTGCTAGAGATTTCGCGGGAGAAGGGAGAACAGATACGCAGTATTTT,CSARDFAGEGRTDTQYF
TRBV5-4,.,.,TRBJ2-6,TGTGCCAGCAGTTCTGACAGAAACGTCCTGACTTTC,CASSSDRNVLTF
TRBV9,.,.,TRBJ1-6,TGTGCCAGCAGCGTAGCTTCGGCCTTATTAAATTCACCCCTCCACTTT,CASSVASALLNSPLHF
TRBV5-1,.,.,TRBJ2-1,TGCGCCAGCAGCCCCTTGAGCTCCTACAATGAGCAGTTCTTC,CASSPLSSYNEQFF
TRBV6-2/TRBV6-3,TRBD1,few,TRBJ1-5,TGTGCCAGCAGTTACTCCGGGACAGGGGGGTTAAAATTATGGCCCCAGCATTTT,CASSYSGTGGLKLWPQHF
TRBV11-2,.,.,TRBJ2-2,TGTGCCAGCAGCTTAGCGTGGGGTGGAGGGCTTGGCGGGGAGCTGTTTTTT,CASSLAWGGGLGGELFF
TRBV12-3/TRBV12-4,TRBD1,.,TRBJ2-3,TGTGCCAGCAGGTTATCGACAGGGGGCGGGACAGATACGCAGTATTTT,CASRLSTGGGTDTQYF
TRBV12-3/TRBV12-4,.,.,TRBJ1-3,TGTGCCACCCACCCCCCAGGGGCCTTCTCTGGAAACACCATATATTTT,CATHPPGAFSGNTIYF
TRBV11-2,TRBD2,.,TRBJ2-1,TGTGCCAGCAGCTTAGAGCGGGGGAGCTCCTACAATGAGCAGTTCTTC,CASSLERGSSYNEQFF
TRBV21-1,.,few,TRBJ2-3,TGTGCCAGCAAATCTGGGACTAGCGGGAGTCGCACAGATACGCAGTATTTT,CASKSGTSGSRTDTQYF
TRBV10-3,TRBD1,.,TRBJ2-3,TGTGCCATCAGTGAGTCGACTCAGGGGGCGATCACAGATACGCAGTATTTT,CAISESTQGAITDTQYF
TRBV5-5,.,.,TRBJ2-7,TGTGCCAGCAGCTTGGTACGGCAGGGGCCGTTCTCCTACGAGCAGTACTTC,CASSLVRQGPFSYEQYF
TRBV6-2/TRBV6-3,TRBD1,few,TRBJ2-5,TGTGCCAGCAGTTACTCGATGGGACAGGAAGAACAAGAGACCCAGTACTTC,CASSYSMGQEEQETQYF
TRBV6-5,TRBD2,.,TRBJ2-6,TGTGCCAGCAGTTACTCCGTACTAGCGGGATTCTCTGGGGCCAACGTCCTGACTTTC,CASSYSVLAGFSGANVLTF
TRBV6-5,.,.,TRBJ2-3,TGTGCCAGCAGTTATTCAGGCAGGATAGAAGATACGCAGTATTTT,CASSYSGRIEDTQYF